This T cell receptor (beta chain) was identified during a study of T cells after yellow fever vaccination. Overall study context: In the case of low-cell-number fractions, SMART-Seq v4 Ultra Low Input was used for preparation. Study findings and constraints: Booster sampling recovered most clones from primary vaccination (about 97% CD4, approximately 88% CD8). Weaker overall, the secondary response nonetheless peaked faster (day 5 versus 15).

In its sample, this clonotype was seen a few times. Its specificity is unknown. The 5'RACE template-switching step produced TCR cDNA and added a universal primer site and UMIs. TCRdb itself ran the 5' RACE reads through MiXCR, one entry per CDR3 protein. Here the sample spans around 350,000 distinct CDR3 sequences, about 9.9% being singletons. The receptor was derived from a man aged 18-30 years who received the YFV17D yellow fever vaccine. Sequenced material: PBMCs, taken on the day of the first yellow fever vaccination.

CDR3 residues: CASSSDSGQPQHF. For the CDR3, the DNA is TGTGCCAGCAGTTCGGACAGCGGACAGCCCCAGCATTTT. The V call is TRBV12-3 or TRBV12-4, the J call TRBJ1-5, with a possible D match to TRBD1 (6 bases). The CDR3 spans 13 residues. V was cut by 4 bases and J by 7 bases, with 11 bases left in between.